One and the same sample provided the 5 T cell receptor beta chains below, sequenced in a study of T cell responses to AZD1222 COVID-19 vaccine. Generated by immunoSEQ multiplex PCR, the TCRdb table keeps only in-frame clones and is missing some. The sample records about 97,000 clones, more than 70% being singletons. Sample: peripheral blood, taken 28 days after the second AZD1222 dose. The receptors derive from an adult who received the AZD1222 COVID-19 vaccine.

The chain couples TRBV12-3 or TRBV12-4 to TRBJ2-7, with D possibly TRBD1 on 6 matching bases. The V end lost 6 bases, the J end lost 3 bases, and 9 bases lay between the germline ends. The CDR3 spans 12 residues. The CDR3 DNA follows: TGTGCCAGCAGCCCCAGGGGCTACGAGCAGTACTTC. This encodes CASSPRGYEQYF.

The rearrangement links TRBV9 to TRBJ2-7; D call uncertain. Trimming took 0 bases from V and 2 from J, leaving 9 bases between them. There are 14 residues in the CDR3. Germline CDR1 and CDR2: SGDLS and YYNGEE. The CDR3 DNA sequence: TGTGCCAGCAGCGTAGAGTACGGACCCTACGAGCAGTACTTC. Translated: CASSVEYGPYEQYF.

The chain combines TRBV5-1 with TRBJ1-2, with D uncertain. Germline V gene data show CDR1 as SGHRS and CDR2 as YFSETQ. This CDR3 has 18 amino acids. The ends were cut back, 3 bases at V and 4 bases at J, with 25 bases in the middle. This chain's CDR3 is CASSSPEFQGLRFYGYTF. DNA for the CDR3: TGCGCCAGCAGCTCTCCTGAGTTTCAAGGACTGAGGTTCTATGGCTACACCTTC.

The chain combines TRBV6-5 with TRBJ2-5, with 12 bases that match TRBD2. After removal of 4 bases from V and 4 bases from J, the junction contained 7 bases not matched to a gene. CDR1 and CDR2 from the germline V gene are MNHEY and SVGAGI. The CDR3 loop spans 16 amino acids. CDR3 DNA sequence: TGTGCCAGCAGTTCCCCCGGGACTAGCGGGCGAGAGACCCAGTACTTC. As protein: CASSSPGTSGRETQYF.

As DNA, the CDR3 is TGTGCCAGCAGCCCGGGGCATAGCAATCAGCCCCAGCATTTT. As protein: CASSPGHSNQPQHF. The rearrangement links TRBV5-8 to TRBJ1-5; D possibly corresponds to TRBD1 (5 bases). V was shortened by 4 bases and J by 0 bases, with 8 bases between the two germline ends. CDR1 and CDR2 from the germline V gene are SGHTS and YDEGEE. The CDR3 loop spans 14 amino acids.